Listed here are 17 T cell receptor beta chains from one sample, sequenced in a study of post-analysis software for immune sequencing data. Built from TCR beta cDNA, the libraries had unique molecular identifiers in them. TCRdb ran MiXCR on the PCR reads and lists one entry per CDR3 protein. The table has fewer than 850,000 distinct CDR3 sequences, 25% to 30% seen once. Their recognized antigens are unknown. Overall study results and limits: TRBV5-6, TRBV5-1 and TRBV20-1 were among 4 or 5 TRBV segments more frequent in patients than controls.

The specimen was blood. The receptor set was obtained from a girl under 18 with multiple sclerosis.

This clonotype was picked up many times. CDR3 in DNA: TGTGCCATCAGTATGACCAAGGGGTTCACAGATACGCAGTATTTT. This encodes CAISMTKGFTDTQYF. J is TRBJ2-3 and V is TRBV10-3, with a tentative D call TRBD1 (5 bases). Looked up from germline, CDR1 is ENHRY and CDR2 is SYGVKD. This CDR3 contains 15 residues. V lost 5 bases, J lost 2 bases, and 14 bases lay in between.

The CDR3 loop is CSARVAGRRKNIQYF. The CDR3 coding sequence is TGCAGTGCTAGAGTAGCCGGGAGGAGGAAAAACATTCAGTACTTC. J is TRBJ2-4 and V is TRBV20-1; 7 nucleotides match TRBD2. J lost 4 bases, V lost 1 base, and 7 bases had no gene match. The CDR3 is 15 residues long. Germline-derived CDR1 and CDR2 are DFQATT and SNEGSKA (reference sequence).

This clonotype appeared a single time. V and J are TRBV28 and TRBJ2-1; D unresolved. CDR3 length: 15 amino acids. In germline, CDR1 is MDHEN, CDR2 SYDVKM. The V end lost 7 bases, the J end lost 0 bases, and 13 bases lay between the germline ends. The CDR3 nucleotides are TGTGCCAGCACTCCCTGGGCGAGCTCCTACAATGAGCAGTTCTTC. Translating gives CASTPWASSYNEQFF.

The chain combines TRBV20-1 with TRBJ1-6, with D possibly being TRBD1 (5 bases). V was shortened by 0 bases and J by 10 bases, with 13 bases between the two germline ends. Germline loops: CDR1 DFQATT, CDR2 SNEGSKA (reference sequence). The CDR3 sequence is 14 residues long. The CDR3 spells CSARDLPGDSPLHF. The CDR3 DNA reads as TGCAGTGCTAGAGATCTACCCGGGGACTCACCCCTCCACTTT.

The CDR3 region is CSASAIPGTEAFF. For the CDR3, the DNA is TGCAGTGCTAGCGCGATTCCTGGCACTGAAGCTTTCTTT. The chain employs TRBV20-1 and TRBJ1-1; D is uncertain. Trimming removed 3 bases at V and 4 bases at J, with 12 bases between. CDR3 length: 13 amino acids. Germline loops: CDR1 DFQATT, CDR2 SNEGSKA (reference sequence).

This clonotype was seen more than once but under ten times. The V call is TRBV12-3 or TRBV12-4, the J call TRBJ1-4; maybe TRBD1 (6 bases). Deletions cut 8 bases from V and 6 bases from J, with 10 bases between. The CDR3 is 12 amino acids. The CDR3 coding sequence is TGTGCCAGCGGGACACTCGATGAAAAACTGTTTTTT. This codes for CASGTLDEKLFF.

This clonotype has ten or more counts. The chain has TRBV29-1 and TRBJ2-7; TRBD1 matches at 7 bases. Germline V gene sequence: CDR1 SQVTM, CDR2 ANQGSEA. Trimming cost V 4 bases and J 4 bases; bases outside gene matches: 7. CDR3 size: 13 residues. The CDR3 here is CSVARDSLYEQYF. The CDR3 region has the DNA TGCAGCGTTGCCCGGGACAGTCTATACGAGCAGTACTTC.

The sample holds a few counts of this clonotype. The chain uses TRBV12-3 or TRBV12-4 and TRBJ2-7; 8 positions agree with TRBD2. The V and J ends lost 7 bases and 6 bases, in that order; junction bases with no gene match: 8. There are 13 residues in the CDR3. Here the CDR3 reads CASTHTGGAEQYF. CDR3 bases: TGTGCCAGCACACATACCGGGGGGGCCGAGCAGTACTTC.

This clonotype has a handful of counts. J is TRBJ2-1 and V is TRBV6-5; 13 positions match TRBD2. J lost 4 bases, V lost 6 bases, and 6 bases had no gene match. This CDR3 spans 16 amino acids. Germline assignment: CDR1 MNHEY and CDR2 SVGAGI. In DNA, the CDR3 is TGTGCCAGCAGGGCACTAGCGGGAGGGGGATACAATGAGCAGTTCTTC. This translates into CASRALAGGGYNEQFF.

In this sample, this clonotype turned up a few times. V is TRBV6-5 and J is TRBJ2-7; D uncertain. V was pared by 6 bases and J by 3 bases, with 15 bases between. Germline assignment: CDR1 MNHEY and CDR2 SVGAGI. This CDR3 contains 14 residues. CDR3 sequence: CASSAAKDGYEQYF. For the CDR3, the DNA is TGTGCCAGCAGCGCAGCTAAGGACGGCTACGAGCAGTACTTC.

The chain's CDR3 is CSARLGQPQHF. For the CDR3, the DNA is TGCAGTGCTAGGTTGGGGCAGCCCCAGCATTTT. The V call is TRBV20-1, the J call TRBJ1-5; no reliable D call. The CDR3 length is 11 residues. V lost 3 bases and J 7 bases, leaving 7 bases between the germline ends. CDR1 and CDR2 (germline): DFQATT, SNEGSKA (reference sequence).

This clonotype was detected ten times or more. The V call is TRBV29-1, the J call TRBJ2-7; 9 bases map to TRBD1. Germline CDR1 SQVTM, CDR2 ANQGSEA. The CDR3 extends over 14 amino acids. The trim removed 1 base at V and 1 base at J, leaving 2 bases unmatched. The CDR3 coding sequence is TGCAGCGTTGAAGCGGGGACAGGGTCCTACGAGCAGTACTTC. Amino acid sequence: CSVEAGTGSYEQYF.

The chain is built from TRBV3-1 and TRBJ2-1; unclear D gene. This CDR3 comprises 12 residues. Trimming pared 2 bases from V and 11 bases from J, leaving 10 bases between. Germline values: CDR1 LGHDT, CDR2 YNNKEL (reference sequence). The CDR3 sequence is CASSQFRNQQFF. The CDR3 DNA reads TGTGCCAGCAGCCAATTCCGTAACCAGCAGTTCTTC.

The table lists this clonotype with a few counts. The V call is TRBV20-1, the J call TRBJ2-1; D not resolved. CDR3 size: 13 residues. The germline gives CDR1 DFQATT, CDR2 SNEGSKA (reference sequence). Trimming removed 2 bases at V and 9 bases at J, with 14 bases between. The CDR3 protein is CSARQSRPSEQFF. In DNA form, the CDR3 reads TGCAGTGCTAGACAGTCCCGTCCTTCTGAGCAGTTCTTC.

This clonotype was seen a few times. The V call is TRBV12-3 or TRBV12-4, the J call TRBJ1-6; D is uncertain. Trimming pared 2 bases from V and 9 bases from J, leaving 17 bases between. This CDR3 comprises 16 residues. CDR3: CASSLLGLGRGSPLHF. In DNA, the CDR3 is TGTGCCAGCAGTTTATTGGGTCTTGGGAGAGGTTCACCCCTCCACTTT.

This clonotype was recorded a few times. The genes are TRBV28 and TRBJ2-1; the D gene is possibly TRBD2 (5 bases). Germline V gene lookup returns CDR1 MDHEN and CDR2 SYDVKM. CDR3 length: 15 amino acids. The ends were cut back, 5 bases at V and 7 bases at J, with 18 bases in the middle. The CDR3 DNA reads as TGTGCCAGCAGTCTCAGCGGACCCTCTAGGAATGAGCAGTTCTTC. Amino acids: CASSLSGPSRNEQFF.

This rearrangement joins TRBV20-1 to TRBJ2-1; perhaps D is TRBD1 or TRBD2 (5 bases each). Between the trimmed V and J ends, which lost 4 bases and 10 bases, there was a span of 20 bases. The CDR3 extends over 14 amino acids. Germline CDR1 DFQATT, CDR2 SNEGSKA (reference sequence). The CDR3 loop is CSAKLPVGDREQFF. In nucleotides, the CDR3 is TGCAGTGCTAAGCTCCCCGTGGGGGACCGCGAGCAGTTCTTC.